What follows is one TCR beta chain and its context. The antigen is undetermined. The PCR contained 60 Vbeta and 13 Jbeta primers. Produced via immunoSEQ multiplex PCR; TCRdb's table is partial and in-frame only. The sample records 55,000 to 75,000 clones, 70% to 75% being singletons. The germline CDR1 and CDR2 sequences are MDHEN and SYDVKM. The CDR3 has 16 amino acids. The germline V and J ends were trimmed by 6 bases and 8 bases, with 22 bases remaining between them. The data originate from a study of cytomegalovirus exposure and HLA in healthy donors. The overall study: Of all 400 or so donors who were genotyped, around 82% belonged to the Caucasian-associated ancestry cluster.

General study findings and limits: Cytomegalovirus status was reportedly diagnosed by the classifier with high specificity and sensitivity.

The TCR comes from a young man in good health and CMV-seropositive. V is TRBV28 and J is TRBJ2-2; D unresolved. Input material: PBMCs. The CDR3, as DNA: TGTGCCAGCAGCTTGTTCCCCCCTTCGGCGGCTGGGGAGCTGTTTTTT. This translates into CASSLFPPSAAGELFF.